Below are 8 T cell receptor beta chains sequenced from a single sample in a study of cytomegalovirus exposure and HLA in healthy donors. The PCR made use of 60 Vbeta and 13 Jbeta primers. Some clones are missing from TCRdb's copy, which holds only in-frame ones; the method was immunoSEQ multiplex PCR. Here the sample table reports tens of thousands of clones. The sample consisted of PBMCs. These receptor sequences come from a female donor in good health and CMV-seronegative.

The V gene is TRBV7-2, the J gene TRBJ2-1; tentatively, D is TRBD1 (6 bases). CDR1 and CDR2 from the germline V gene are SGHTA and FQGNSA. The CDR3 is 12 residues long. V was shortened by 5 bases and J by 9 bases, with 11 bases between the two germline ends. CDR3 protein: CASSQYRAEQFF. CDR3 in DNA: TGTGCCAGCAGCCAATACAGGGCTGAGCAGTTCTTC.

This chain uses TRBV7-9 with TRBJ2-7; 7 nucleotides align to TRBD1. CDR3 length: 16 amino acids. Germline V gives CDR1 SEHNR, CDR2 FQNEAQ (reference sequence). The V segment lost 1 base and the J segment 4 bases; nucleotides outside the gene matches: 10. The CDR3 nucleotides are TGTGCCAGCAGCTTAGGGAACAAGGGACAGAATTACGAGCAGTACTTC. Its protein product is CASSLGNKGQNYEQYF.

V usage is TRBV6-5 and J usage is TRBJ1-1, with no clear D. Germline V CDR1 and CDR2: MNHEY, SVGAGI. The CDR3 has 13 amino acids. V was pared by 2 bases and J by 0 bases, with 4 bases between. CDR3 amino acids: CASSYIMNTEAFF. As DNA, the CDR3 is TGTGCCAGCAGTTACATCATGAACACTGAAGCTTTCTTT.

The genes are TRBV5-6 and TRBJ1-1; a possible D gene is TRBD1 (6 bases). Germline values: CDR1 SGHDT, CDR2 YYEEEE. With 3 bases removed from V and 0 bases from J, the gap between germline ends came to 21 bases. The CDR3 runs 18 residues. CDR3 residues: CASSSLLLSDRLNTEAFF. The CDR3 DNA is TGTGCCAGCAGCTCGTTACTTTTAAGCGACAGGTTGAACACTGAAGCTTTCTTT.

The chain is built from TRBV4-1 and TRBJ1-5, with 7 bases aligning to TRBD1. The CDR3 consists of 17 residues. Germline trimming cut 4 bases from V and 0 bases from J; bases unmatched to any gene: 9. Germline CDR1 MGHRA, CDR2 YSYEKL. CDR3 sequence: CASSPGGGGYSNQPQHF. The CDR3 DNA reads TGCGCCAGCAGCCCAGGGGGTGGGGGATATAGCAATCAGCCCCAGCATTTT.

The chain carries TRBV5-1 and TRBJ1-5; D is uncertain. This CDR3 spans 16 amino acids. V dropped 0 bases and J dropped 4 bases, with 14 bases sitting between them. In germline, CDR1 is SGHRS, CDR2 YFSETQ. The CDR3 DNA reads as TGCGCCAGCAGCTTGGGTTCGGGGAGTGGAAATCAGCCCCAGCATTTT. Protein: CASSLGSGSGNQPQHF.

J is TRBJ2-7 and V is TRBV9; 9 nucleotides line up with TRBD1. Germline V gives CDR1 SGDLS, CDR2 YYNGEE. The CDR3 totals 15 residues. The V and J ends lost 4 bases and 2 bases, in that order; junction bases with no gene match: 7. As DNA, the CDR3 is TGTGCCAGCAGCACCCGGGACAGGGTTCCCTACGAGCAGTACTTC. Its translation: CASSTRDRVPYEQYF.

CDR3: CASSVEARGLSNQPQHF. CDR3 sequence (DNA): TGTGCCAGCAGCGTGGAAGCTAGGGGTTTGAGCAATCAGCCCCAGCATTTT. This chain links TRBV9 with TRBJ1-5, with D perhaps matching TRBD1 (5 bases). Germline V lookup: CDR1 SGDLS, CDR2 YYNGEE. V was shortened by 2 bases and J by 1 base, with 16 bases between the two germline ends. The CDR3 has 17 amino acids.